These T cell receptor beta chains were read from a single sample in a study of cytomegalovirus exposure and HLA in healthy donors. Data came from immunoSEQ multiplex PCR; TCRdb stores just in-frame clones and leaves some out. The table has some 150,000 clones, 80% seen once. The material sequenced was PBMCs. The receptor set was obtained from a man aged 25-40 years in good health and CMV-seronegative. Each CDR3 is given with its conserved first and last residue. Each record gives: J gene, D gene, V gene, clone size, CDR3 DNA, CDR3 protein. The D gene is left open where the match is weak. Expanded clones get a size class; other rows say once, few or many, or leave the size out.

TRBJ1-5,.,TRBV28,.,TGTGCCAGCAGCCGAGACCAGGGAAATCAGCCCCAGCATTTT,CASSRDQGNQPQHF
TRBJ2-5,TRBD2,TRBV7-3,once,TGTGCCAGCAGCAAGGGACTAGCGCTAGAGACCCAGTACTTC,CASSKGLALETQYF
TRBJ2-1,.,TRBV2,.,TGTGCCAGCAAGCCCACAGGGAGTGTAGTGGGTGGTGAGCAGTTCTTC,CASKPTGSVVGGEQFF
TRBJ2-7,TRBD2,TRBV28,once,TGTGCCAGCATCCCACATGGCGGGAGTCTCTACGAGCAGTACTTC,CASIPHGGSLYEQYF
TRBJ2-5,.,TRBV19,.,TGTGCCAGTAGTATTCCCCAGTCCGAGACCCAGTACTTC,CASSIPQSETQYF
TRBJ2-3,TRBD2,TRBV15,.,TGTGCCACCAGCTCCCAGGGCGGGAGGGCAGGAGATACGCAGTATTTT,CATSSQGGRAGDTQYF
TRBJ1-2,.,TRBV29-1,.,TGCAGCGTACTCATCTCGACAGGCCACACCTTC,CSVLISTGHTF
TRBJ2-1,TRBD2,TRBV27,.,TGTGCCAGCAGGGTCAGCGGGGGCTATTCCTACAATGAGCAGTTCTTC,CASRVSGGYSYNEQFF
TRBJ2-7,TRBD1,TRBV19,.,TGTGCCAGTAGTGGGGATTTGGGACAGGGTGTCTACGAGCAGTACTTC,CASSGDLGQGVYEQYF
TRBJ1-6,.,TRBV18,.,TGTGCCAGCTCACCACCGAGAGATTCACCCCTCCACTTT,CASSPPRDSPLHF
TRBJ1-1,.,TRBV7-7,few,TGTGCCAGCAGCCCACTGCGAGAGGATCTGAACACTGAAGCTTTCTTT,CASSPLREDLNTEAFF
TRBJ1-5,TRBD1,TRBV5-8,few,TGTGCCAGCAGCCGAGATTACGGACAGGCTAATCAGCCCCAGCATTTT,CASSRDYGQANQPQHF
TRBJ2-7,.,TRBV7-8,once,TGTGCCAGCACCTTAGGGGGAGGGGCCGGCTCCTACGAGCAGTACTTC,CASTLGGGAGSYEQYF
TRBJ1-2,TRBD1,TRBV5-1,few,TGCGCCAGCAGCTTGGGGGGACAGGTTTCCTATGGCTACACCTTC,CASSLGGQVSYGYTF
TRBJ1-2,.,TRBV4-3,.,TGCGCCAGCGCCCGGGTGGGAGGGAGTTTTGATGGCTACACCTTC,CASARVGGSFDGYTF
TRBJ2-3,TRBD2,TRBV2,.,TGTGCCAGCAAGCGGGGGCGCACAGATACGCAGTATTTT,CASKRGRTDTQYF
TRBJ1-6,TRBD1,TRBV7-9,.,TGTGCCAGCAGCTCGACAGGGGAAAGTAGATCACCCCTCCACTTT,CASSSTGESRSPLHF
TRBJ1-6,.,TRBV6-1,.,TGTGCCAGCAAAACAGGTGTCTATAATTCACCCCTCCACTTT,CASKTGVYNSPLHF
TRBJ2-7,.,TRBV6-5,.,TGTGCCAGCAGTTTAGCCCGGGTCGGCGGCTCCTACGAGCAGTACTTC,CASSLARVGGSYEQYF
TRBJ1-2,TRBD1,TRBV15,.,TGTGCCACCAGTTCCGGGACAGACTTCTATGGCTACACCTTC,CATSSGTDFYGYTF
TRBJ2-2,.,TRBV30,.,TGTGCCTGGAAGGTCTGGGGGGGCTCGGACACCGGGGAGCTGTTTTTT,CAWKVWGGSDTGELFF
TRBJ1-1,.,TRBV5-6,.,TGTGCCAGCAGCAGGGGAGGGGTGGGGACTGAAGCTTTCTTT,CASSRGGVGTEAFF
TRBJ1-2,.,TRBV4-1,.,TGCGCCAGCAGTAACCCTGGGGGGGTCTATGGCTACACCTTC,CASSNPGGVYGYTF
TRBJ1-2,TRBD1,TRBV5-1,once,TGCGCCAGCAGCTTGTCTCAGGGGGCGCCCTATGGCTACACCTTC,CASSLSQGAPYGYTF
TRBJ2-5,.,TRBV28,once,TGTGCCAGCAGTTACCGCGGCAGGGAACAGACCCAGTACTTC,CASSYRGREQTQYF
TRBJ2-7,TRBD2,TRBV9,.,TGTGCCAGCAGCCTTGGACTAGCGGACTACGAGCAGTACTTC,CASSLGLADYEQYF
TRBJ1-6,.,TRBV14,once,TGTGCCAGCAGCCAAGACGGCTATAATTCACCCCTCCACTTT,CASSQDGYNSPLHF